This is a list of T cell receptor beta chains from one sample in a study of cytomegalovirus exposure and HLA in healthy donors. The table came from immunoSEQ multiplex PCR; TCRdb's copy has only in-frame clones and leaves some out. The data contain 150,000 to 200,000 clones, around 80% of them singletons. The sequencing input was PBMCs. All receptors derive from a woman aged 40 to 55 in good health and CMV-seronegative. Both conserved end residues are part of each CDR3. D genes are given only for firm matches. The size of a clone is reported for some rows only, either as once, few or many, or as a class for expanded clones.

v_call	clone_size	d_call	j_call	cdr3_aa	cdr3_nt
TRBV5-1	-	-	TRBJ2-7	CASSLEAGFSDEQYF	TGCGCCAGCAGCTTGGAGGCGGGATTTAGCGACGAGCAGTACTTC
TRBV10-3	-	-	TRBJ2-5	CAIQTGPQETQYF	TGTGCCATTCAAACAGGGCCCCAAGAGACCCAGTACTTC
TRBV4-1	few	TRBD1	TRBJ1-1	CASSHDRDGEAFF	TGCGCCAGCAGCCACGACAGGGACGGTGAAGCTTTCTTT
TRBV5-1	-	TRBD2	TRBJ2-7	CASSLAGREYEQYF	TGCGCCAGCAGCTTGGCCGGGCGGGAGTACGAGCAGTACTTC
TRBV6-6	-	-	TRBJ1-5	CASSSGGGNQPQHF	TGTGCCAGCAGTTCGGGGGGCGGCAATCAGCCCCAGCATTTT
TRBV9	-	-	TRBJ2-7	CASSVGTAYEQYF	TGTGCCAGCAGCGTAGGAACAGCTTACGAGCAGTACTTC
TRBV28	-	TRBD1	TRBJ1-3	CASSTPGLQGYSGNTIYF	TGTGCCAGCAGTACCCCGGGGCTACAGGGGTACTCTGGAAACACCATATATTTT
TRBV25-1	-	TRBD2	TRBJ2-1	CASSDGVVAGSNEQFF	TGTGCCAGCAGTGATGGTGTGGTAGCGGGGAGCAATGAGCAGTTCTTC
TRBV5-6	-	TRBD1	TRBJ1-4	CASSSPDRGRGEKLFF	TGTGCCAGCAGCTCCCCCGACAGGGGAAGGGGTGAAAAACTGTTTTTT
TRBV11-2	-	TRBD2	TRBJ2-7	CASSSGLAGAYEQYF	TGTGCCAGCAGCTCTGGACTAGCGGGAGCCTACGAGCAGTACTTC
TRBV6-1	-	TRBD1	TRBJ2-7	CASRSPGQGREQYF	TGTGCCAGCAGATCACCGGGACAGGGTAGGGAGCAGTACTTC
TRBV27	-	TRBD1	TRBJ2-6	CASSPLTGVRSGANVLTF	TGTGCCAGCAGTCCCCTGACAGGGGTGCGCTCTGGGGCCAACGTCCTGACTTTC
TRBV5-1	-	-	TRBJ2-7	CASSLGQGGEQYF	TGCGCCAGCAGCTTGGGCCAGGGAGGCGAGCAGTACTTC
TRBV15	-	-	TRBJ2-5	CATSRGEKTQYF	TGTGCCACCAGCAGGGGCGAGAAGACCCAGTACTTC
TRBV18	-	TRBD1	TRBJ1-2	CASSSGQLEGGYTF	TGTGCCAGCTCATCGGGACAGTTAGAGGGTGGCTACACCTTC
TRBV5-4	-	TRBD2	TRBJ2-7	CASSLGGTSGQEQYF	TGTGCCAGCAGCTTGGGCGGGACTAGCGGCCAAGAGCAGTACTTC
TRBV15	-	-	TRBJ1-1	CATAELDRFNTEAFF	TGTGCCACCGCGGAGCTAGACAGATTTAACACTGAAGCTTTCTTT
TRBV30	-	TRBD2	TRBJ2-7	CAWSSSGNEQYF	TGTGCCTGGAGTTCTAGCGGGAACGAGCAGTACTTC
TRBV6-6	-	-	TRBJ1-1	CASTQKQGTEAFF	TGTGCCAGCACTCAGAAACAGGGAACTGAAGCTTTCTTT
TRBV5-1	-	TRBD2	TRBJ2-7	CASSLGLGTSGYEQYF	TGCGCCAGCAGCTTGGGATTGGGGACTAGCGGCTACGAGCAGTACTTC
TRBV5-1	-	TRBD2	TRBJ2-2	CASSLVPGGSTGELFF	TGCGCCAGCAGCTTGGTACCGGGAGGAAGCACCGGGGAGCTGTTTTTT
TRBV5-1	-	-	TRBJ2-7	CASSADRGEQYF	TGCGCCAGCAGCGCTGACAGAGGCGAGCAGTACTTC
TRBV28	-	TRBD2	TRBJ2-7	CASSPTGGRVYEQYF	TGTGCCAGCAGCCCGACAGGCGGGAGGGTATACGAGCAGTACTTC
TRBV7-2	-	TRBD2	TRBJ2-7	CASSSSGPYEQYF	TGTGCCAGCAGTTCTAGCGGACCATACGAGCAGTACTTC
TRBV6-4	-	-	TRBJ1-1	CASTTGGVNTEAFF	TGTGCCAGCACCACGGGAGGGGTGAACACTGAAGCTTTCTTT
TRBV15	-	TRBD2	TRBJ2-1	CATSRAQASSGRAGGEQFF	TGTGCCACCAGCAGAGCCCAAGCTTCGAGCGGGAGGGCCGGGGGTGAGCAGTTCTTC
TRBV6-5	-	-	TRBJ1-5	CASSVRVFQPQHF	TGTGCCAGCAGTGTCAGGGTATTCCAGCCCCAGCATTTT
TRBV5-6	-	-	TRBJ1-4	CASSLQEGNEKLFF	TGTGCCAGCAGCCTACAGGAAGGGAATGAAAAACTGTTTTTT
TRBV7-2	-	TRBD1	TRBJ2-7	CASSRDRGDEQYF	TGTGCCAGCAGCCGGGACAGGGGCGACGAGCAGTACTTC
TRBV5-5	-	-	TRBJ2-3	CASSLGGGTDTQYF	TGTGCCAGCAGCTTAGGGGGAGGGACAGATACGCAGTATTTT
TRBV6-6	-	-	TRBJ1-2	CASRPQGGGYTF	TGTGCCAGCAGACCCCAGGGCGGTGGCTACACCTTC
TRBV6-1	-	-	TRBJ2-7	CASSEQALPSYEQYF	TGTGCCAGCAGTGAGCAGGCCCTACCCTCCTACGAGCAGTACTTC
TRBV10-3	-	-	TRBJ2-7	CAISVQDMGEQYF	TGTGCCATCAGTGTGCAGGACATGGGCGAGCAGTACTTC
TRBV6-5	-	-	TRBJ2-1	CASSYSRDFYNEQFF	TGTGCCAGCAGTTACTCTCGGGACTTCTACAATGAGCAGTTCTTC
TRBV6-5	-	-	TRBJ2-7	CASSYLSETPTEQYF	TGTGCCAGCAGTTACTTAAGCGAGACCCCTACCGAGCAGTACTTC
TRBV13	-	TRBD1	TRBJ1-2	CASSPNDRVWGYTF	TGTGCCAGCAGCCCCAACGACAGGGTATGGGGCTACACCTTC
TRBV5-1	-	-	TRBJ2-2	CASSLGQGGWNTGELFF	TGCGCCAGCAGCTTGGGGCAGGGAGGTTGGAACACCGGGGAGCTGTTTTTT
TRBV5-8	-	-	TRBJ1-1	CASSLGGGLNTEAFF	TGTGCCAGCAGCTTGGGGGGGGGCTTGAACACTGAAGCTTTCTTT
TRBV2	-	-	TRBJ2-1	CASSSDTNNEQFF	TGTGCCAGCAGCTCGGACACCAACAATGAGCAGTTCTTC
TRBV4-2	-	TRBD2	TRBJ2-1	CASSQDGEGLSSYNEQFF	TGTGCCAGCAGCCAAGATGGGGAGGGCCTAAGCTCCTACAATGAGCAGTTCTTC
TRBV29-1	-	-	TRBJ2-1	CSVEGELNNEQFF	TGCAGCGTTGAGGGCGAGTTAAACAATGAGCAGTTCTTC
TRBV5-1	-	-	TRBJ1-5	CASSQGLNQPQHF	TGCGCCAGCAGCCAGGGGCTGAATCAGCCCCAGCATTTT
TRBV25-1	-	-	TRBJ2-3	CASSDRMGDSTDTQYF	TGTGCCAGCAGCGACAGGATGGGGGACAGCACAGATACGCAGTATTTT
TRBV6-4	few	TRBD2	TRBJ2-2	CASSEGTSTGELFF	TGTGCCAGCAGTGAGGGGACTAGCACCGGGGAGCTGTTTTTT
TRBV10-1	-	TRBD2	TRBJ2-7	CASIAGGITYEQYF	TGCGCCAGCATTGCGGGAGGGATTACCTACGAGCAGTACTTC
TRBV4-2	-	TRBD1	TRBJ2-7	CASSQDLGQGATIYEQYF	TGTGCCAGCAGCCAAGACCTCGGGCAGGGGGCGACTATCTACGAGCAGTACTTC
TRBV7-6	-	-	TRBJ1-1	CASSRILSEAFF	TGTGCCAGCAGCCGAATACTCTCTGAAGCTTTCTTT
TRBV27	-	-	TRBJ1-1	CASIQDLRVNTEAFF	TGTGCCAGCATTCAGGACTTGAGGGTGAACACTGAAGCTTTCTTT
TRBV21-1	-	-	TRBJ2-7	CASSKDHRDREFGEQYF	TGTGCCAGCAGCAAAGATCACCGGGACAGGGAATTTGGGGAGCAGTACTTC
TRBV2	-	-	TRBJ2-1	CASAREIDNEQFF	TGTGCCAGCGCTCGGGAGATCGACAATGAGCAGTTCTTC
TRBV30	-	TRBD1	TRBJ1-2	CAWSGTGIYGYTF	TGTGCCTGGAGTGGGACAGGGATCTATGGCTACACCTTC